A single sample is the source of the 16 T cell receptor beta chains below, sequenced in a study of blood T cell repertoires in COVID-19. Profiling relied on immunoSEQ multiplex PCR, and the TCRdb table lists in-frame clones only, not all of them. The data show around 450,000 clones, 75% to 90% seen once. Sequenced: peripheral blood. The receptors originated from a woman younger than 45 with acute or convalescent COVID-19.

The chain links TRBV6-1 to TRBJ1-1; perhaps TRBD1 as D (5 bases). V lost 2 bases and J 3 bases, leaving 10 bases between the germline ends. The CDR3 extends over 14 amino acids. Looked up from germline, CDR1 is MNHNS and CDR2 is SASEGT. The CDR3 loop is CASSERSGDTEAFF. The CDR3 nucleotides are TGTGCCAGCAGTGAACGTTCGGGGGACACTGAAGCTTTCTTT.

V gene TRBV10-2 combines with J gene TRBJ2-7; the D gene is possibly TRBD1 (5 bases). CDR1 and CDR2 (germline): WSHSY, SAAADI. Trimming pared 5 bases from V and 1 base from J, leaving 6 bases between. The CDR3 runs to 12 residues. The CDR3 reads CASSTGSYEQYF. The CDR3, as DNA: TGCGCCAGCAGTACAGGATCCTACGAGCAGTACTTC.

The chain carries TRBV28 and TRBJ2-7; the D gene is possibly TRBD2 (5 bases). The CDR3 extends over 14 amino acids. Germline V gene data show CDR1 as MDHEN and CDR2 as SYDVKM. V was trimmed by 4 bases and J by 7 bases, leaving 17 bases between them. The CDR3 loop reads CASSYDGGVGEQYF. In DNA form, the CDR3 reads TGTGCCAGCAGTTATGACGGAGGAGTGGGGGAGCAGTACTTC.

The rearrangement joins TRBV3-1 (or the pseudogene TRBV3-2) to TRBJ1-1; 8 nucleotides match TRBD1. The CDR3 has 13 amino acids. Per germline, CDR1 LGHDT and CDR2 YNNKEL (reference sequence). After removal of 6 bases from V and 2 bases from J, the junction contained 2 bases not matched to a gene. As DNA, the CDR3 is TGTGCCAGCAGGGACAGGGAAAACACTGAAGCTTTCTTT. It encodes CASRDRENTEAFF.

This chain's CDR3 is CASSLPPPFPDTQYF. CDR3 nucleotides: TGTGCCAGCAGCCTACCCCCGCCGTTTCCTGATACGCAGTATTTT. The chain has TRBV7-9 and TRBJ2-3; D is ambiguous. Germline CDR1 reads SEHNR; CDR2 reads FQNEAQ (reference sequence). Trimming removed 5 bases from V and 6 bases from J, with 18 bases in between. CDR3 length: 15 amino acids. The variable domain in full, completed from reference TRBV7-9 and TRBJ2-3, reads DTGVSQNPRHKITKRGQNVTFRCDPISEHNRLYWYRQTLGQGPEFLTYFQNEAQLEKSRLLSDRFSAERPKGSFSTLEIQRTEQGDSAMYLCASSLPPPFPDTQYFGPGTRLTVL.

The rearrangement links TRBV3-1 (or the pseudogene TRBV3-2) to TRBJ1-1; the match to TRBD1 covers 10 bases. CDR1 is LGHDT, CDR2 YNNKEL, per germline (reference sequence). This CDR3 spans 16 amino acids. J was trimmed by 1 base and V by 2 bases; bases with no gene match: 4. The CDR3 protein is CASSQTRDRGNTEAFF. The CDR3 coding sequence is TGTGCCAGCAGCCAAACTAGGGACAGGGGGAACACTGAAGCTTTCTTT.

This chain joins TRBV28 and TRBJ1-4, with a possible D match to TRBD1 (5 bases). This CDR3 has 14 residues. Per the germline V gene, CDR1 is MDHEN and CDR2 is SYDVKM. The V end was cut by 6 bases, the J end by 4 bases, with 12 bases between. The CDR3 sequence: CASSHLGDNEKLFF. The CDR3, as DNA: TGTGCCAGCAGCCACCTAGGGGATAATGAAAAACTGTTTTTT.

On this clone itself: This same CDR3 is encoded by further DNA sequences in the sample. The chain uses TRBV2 and TRBJ2-1; D unresolved. Trimming took off 3 bases at V and 4 bases at J, with 4 bases between the two ends. The CDR3 covers 12 residues. Germline V lookup: CDR1 SNHLY, CDR2 FYNNEI. CDR3 sequence (DNA): TGTGCCAGCAGTGACAGGTACAATGAGCAGTTCTTC. Translation gives CASSDRYNEQFF. The whole variable domain, remainder taken from reference TRBV2 and TRBJ2-1, is EPEVTQTPSHQVTQMGQEVILRCVPISNHLYFYWYRQILGQKVEFLVSFYNNEISEKSEIFDDQFSVERPDGSNFTLKIRSTKLEDSAMYFCASSDRYNEQFFGPGTRLTVL.

V is TRBV6-5 and J is TRBJ2-3, with D possibly matching TRBD2 (6 bases). The V end was cut by 9 bases, the J end by 8 bases, with 21 bases between. Germline values: CDR1 MNHEY, CDR2 SVGAGI. The CDR3 extends over 14 amino acids. The CDR3 sequence: CASGWEIMGGTQYF. DNA of the CDR3: TGTGCCAGTGGGTGGGAGATCATGGGGGGTACGCAGTATTTT.

The J gene is TRBJ2-3, the V gene TRBV10-1; tentatively, D is TRBD2 (5 bases). Germline loops: CDR1 WNHNN, CDR2 SYGVQD (reference sequence). The V end was cut by 5 bases, the J end by 8 bases, with 20 bases between. The CDR3 has 15 residues. CDR3 protein: CASSPRLAGARTQYF. As DNA, the CDR3 is TGCGCCAGCAGTCCCAGGCTAGCAGGAGCTCGTACGCAGTATTTT.

The CDR3 region is CASSGLAGGNVQETQYF. CDR3 in DNA: TGTGCCAGCAGCGGACTAGCGGGGGGGAATGTACAAGAGACCCAGTACTTC. The J gene is TRBJ2-5, the V gene TRBV2, with 15 bases aligning to TRBD2. In germline, CDR1 is SNHLY, CDR2 FYNNEI. V was clipped by 6 bases and J by 2 bases; unmatched bases: 7. The CDR3 length is 17 residues.

This clone was detected only once. The V and J genes are TRBV6-5 and TRBJ2-3; a possible D gene is TRBD1 (6 bases). Germline CDR1 reads MNHEY; CDR2 reads SVGAGI. The length of the CDR3 is 15 residues. Trimming removed 6 bases at V and 5 bases at J, with 18 bases between. The CDR3 region has the DNA TGTGCCAGCAGGAGAGACAGGAACCGAGGAGATACGCAGTATTTT. This gives the protein CASRRDRNRGDTQYF.

This chain connects TRBV4-1 to TRBJ2-3; maybe TRBD1 (6 bases). CDR1 MGHRA and CDR2 YSYEKL come from the germline V gene. Trimming removed 10 bases at V and 4 bases at J, with 21 bases between. The length of the CDR3 is 15 residues. The CDR3 protein is CAISKPGVGADTQYF. For the CDR3, the DNA is TGCGCCATCTCCAAGCCAGGGGTAGGGGCAGATACGCAGTATTTT.

The chain couples TRBV2 to TRBJ1-2; TRBD1 agrees at 7 bases. J was trimmed by 7 bases and V by 4 bases; bases with no gene match: 6. The CDR3 is 13 residues long. Per the germline V gene, CDR1 is SNHLY and CDR2 is FYNNEI. The CDR3 spells CASSGRGLGGYTF. Written as DNA, the CDR3 is TGTGCCAGCAGTGGTAGGGGGCTTGGTGGCTACACCTTC.

The J gene is TRBJ1-2, the V gene TRBV28; 9 bases are a match to TRBD1. This CDR3 comprises 16 residues. The trim removed 3 bases at V and 8 bases at J, leaving 13 bases unmatched. From germline, CDR1 is MDHEN and CDR2 SYDVKM. CDR3 DNA: TGTGCCAGCAGTTTCTTCCCGGACAGGGGTCGTTTAGGCTACACCTTC. Translating gives CASSFFPDRGRLGYTF.

The chain couples TRBV5-1 to TRBJ2-2; 9 bases map to TRBD2. V shed 6 bases and J 0 bases; nucleotides not matched to a gene: 6. This CDR3 is 16 amino acids long. CDR1 SGHRS and CDR2 YFSETQ come from the germline V gene. CDR3 in DNA: TGCGCCAGCATGTCTATAGCGGGGGCGAACACCGGGGAGCTGTTTTTT. This codes for CASMSIAGANTGELFF.